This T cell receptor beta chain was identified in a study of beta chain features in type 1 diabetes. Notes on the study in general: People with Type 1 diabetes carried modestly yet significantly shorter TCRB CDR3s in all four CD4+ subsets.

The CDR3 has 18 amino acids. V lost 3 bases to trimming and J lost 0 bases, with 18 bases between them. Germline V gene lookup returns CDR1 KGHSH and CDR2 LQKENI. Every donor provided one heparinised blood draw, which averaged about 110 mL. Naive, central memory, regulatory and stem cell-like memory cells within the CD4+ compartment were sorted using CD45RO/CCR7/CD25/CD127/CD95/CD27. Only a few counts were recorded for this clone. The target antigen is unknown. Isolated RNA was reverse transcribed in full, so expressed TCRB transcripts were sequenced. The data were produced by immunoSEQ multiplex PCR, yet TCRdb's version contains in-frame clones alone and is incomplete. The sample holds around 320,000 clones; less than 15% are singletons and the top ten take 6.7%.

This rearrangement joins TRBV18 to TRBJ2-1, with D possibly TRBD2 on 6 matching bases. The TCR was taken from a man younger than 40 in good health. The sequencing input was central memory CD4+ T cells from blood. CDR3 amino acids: CASSPMSLAGSSYNEQFF. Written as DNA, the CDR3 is TGTGCCAGCTCACCGATGAGTCTCGCGGGGAGCTCCTACAATGAGCAGTTCTTC.